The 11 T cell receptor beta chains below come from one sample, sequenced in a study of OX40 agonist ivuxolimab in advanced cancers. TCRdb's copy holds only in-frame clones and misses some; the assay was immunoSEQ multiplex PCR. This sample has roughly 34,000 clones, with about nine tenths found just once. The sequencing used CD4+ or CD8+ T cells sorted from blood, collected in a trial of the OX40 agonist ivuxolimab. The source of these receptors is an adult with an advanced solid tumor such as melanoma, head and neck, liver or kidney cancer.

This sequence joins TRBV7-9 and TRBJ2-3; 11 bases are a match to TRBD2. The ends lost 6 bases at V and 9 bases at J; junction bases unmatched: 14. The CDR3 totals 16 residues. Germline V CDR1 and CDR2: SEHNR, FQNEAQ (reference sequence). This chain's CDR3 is CASSSTLTSGTHTQYF. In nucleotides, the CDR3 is TGTGCCAGCAGTTCTACCCTGACTAGCGGGACGCACACGCAGTATTTT.

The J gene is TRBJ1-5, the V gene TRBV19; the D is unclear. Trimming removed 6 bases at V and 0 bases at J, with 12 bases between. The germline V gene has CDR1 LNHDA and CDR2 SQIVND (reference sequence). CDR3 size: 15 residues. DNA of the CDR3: TGTGCCAGTAGGAGAAATTGGGGTAGCAATCAGCCCCAGCATTTT. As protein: CASRRNWGSNQPQHF.

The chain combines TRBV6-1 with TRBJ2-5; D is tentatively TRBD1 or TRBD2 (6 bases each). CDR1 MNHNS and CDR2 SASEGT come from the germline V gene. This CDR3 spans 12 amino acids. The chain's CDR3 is CAITGGLETQYF. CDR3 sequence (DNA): TGTGCTATCACTGGGGGGCTTGAGACCCAGTACTTC.

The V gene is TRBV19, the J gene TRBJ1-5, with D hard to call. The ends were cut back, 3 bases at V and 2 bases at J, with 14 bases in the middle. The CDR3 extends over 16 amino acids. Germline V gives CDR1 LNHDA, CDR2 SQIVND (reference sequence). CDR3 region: CASSMWEGSGNQPQHF. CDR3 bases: TGTGCCAGTAGTATGTGGGAAGGGTCGGGCAATCAGCCCCAGCATTTT.

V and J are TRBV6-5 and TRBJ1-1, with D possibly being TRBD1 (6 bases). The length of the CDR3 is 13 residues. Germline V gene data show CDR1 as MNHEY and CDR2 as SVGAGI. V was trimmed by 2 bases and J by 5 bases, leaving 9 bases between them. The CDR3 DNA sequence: TGTGCCAGCAGTTACGGGGGGGCGACTGAAGCTTTCTTT. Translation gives CASSYGGATEAFF.

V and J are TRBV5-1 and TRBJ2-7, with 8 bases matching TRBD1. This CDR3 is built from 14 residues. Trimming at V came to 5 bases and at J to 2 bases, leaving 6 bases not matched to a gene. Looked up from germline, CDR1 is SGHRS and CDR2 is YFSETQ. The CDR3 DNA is TGCGCCAGCAGACGCCCGGGACAGGCCTACGAGCAGTACTTC. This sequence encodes CASRRPGQAYEQYF.

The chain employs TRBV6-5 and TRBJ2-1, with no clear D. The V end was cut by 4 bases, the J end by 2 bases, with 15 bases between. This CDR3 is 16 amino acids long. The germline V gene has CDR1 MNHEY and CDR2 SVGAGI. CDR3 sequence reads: CASSFVGAPAYNEQFF. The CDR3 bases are TGTGCCAGCAGTTTCGTCGGAGCGCCTGCCTACAATGAGCAGTTCTTC.

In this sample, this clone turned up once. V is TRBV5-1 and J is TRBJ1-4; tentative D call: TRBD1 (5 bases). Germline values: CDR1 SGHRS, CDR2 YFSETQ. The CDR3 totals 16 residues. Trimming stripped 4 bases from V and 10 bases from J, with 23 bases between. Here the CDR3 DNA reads TGCGCCAGCAGCAACCGGGACGGGGGAATGATAGGAAAACTGTTTTTT. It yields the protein CASSNRDGGMIGKLFF.

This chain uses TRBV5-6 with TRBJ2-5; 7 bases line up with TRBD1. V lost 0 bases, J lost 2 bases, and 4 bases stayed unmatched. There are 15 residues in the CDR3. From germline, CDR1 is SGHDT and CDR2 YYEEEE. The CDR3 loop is CASSLDRGAQETQYF. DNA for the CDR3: TGTGCCAGCAGCTTGGACAGGGGAGCTCAAGAGACCCAGTACTTC.

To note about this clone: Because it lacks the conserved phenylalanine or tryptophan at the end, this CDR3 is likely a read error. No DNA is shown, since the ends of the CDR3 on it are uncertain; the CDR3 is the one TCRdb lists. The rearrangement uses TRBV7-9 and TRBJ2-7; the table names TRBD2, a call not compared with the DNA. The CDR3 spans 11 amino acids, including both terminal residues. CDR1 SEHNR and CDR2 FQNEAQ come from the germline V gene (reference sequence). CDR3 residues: CASSLRGLGRS.

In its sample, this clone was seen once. The CDR3 DNA follows: TGTGCCAGCAGCCCAACCGGGACAGGGGGCACTGAAGCTTTCTTT. Translation gives CASSPTGTGGTEAFF. The chain employs TRBV9 and TRBJ1-1, with 11 bases identical to TRBD1. J lost 4 bases, V lost 4 bases, and 6 bases had no gene match. CDR3 length equals 15 residues. From germline, CDR1 is SGDLS and CDR2 YYNGEE. The whole variable domain, filled in from reference TRBV9 and TRBJ1-1, reads DSGVTQTPKHLITATGQRVTLRCSPRSGDLSVYWYQQSLDQGLQFLIQYYNGEERAKGNILERFSAQQFPDLHSELNLSSLELGDSALYFCASSPTGTGGTEAFFGQGTRLTVV.